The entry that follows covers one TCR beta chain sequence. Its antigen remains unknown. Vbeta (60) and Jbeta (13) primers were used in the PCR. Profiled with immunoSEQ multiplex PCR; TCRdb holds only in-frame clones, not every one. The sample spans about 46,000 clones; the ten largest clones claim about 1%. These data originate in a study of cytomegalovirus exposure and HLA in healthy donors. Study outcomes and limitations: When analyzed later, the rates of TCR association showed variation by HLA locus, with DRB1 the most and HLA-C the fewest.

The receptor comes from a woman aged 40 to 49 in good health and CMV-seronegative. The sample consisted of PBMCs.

The CDR3 nucleotides are TGTGCCAGTACCCCGCTCGGCGCGGGAGGGCCGATTAGCACCGGGGAGCTGTTTTTT. The encoded protein is CASTPLGAGGPISTGELFF. This sequence joins TRBV19 and TRBJ2-2, with 9 bases matching TRBD2. J gave up 4 bases and V 7 bases, and 19 bases lay outside the gene matches. The length of the CDR3 is 19 residues. Germline V gene data show CDR1 as LNHDA and CDR2 as SQIVND (reference sequence).